The 23 T cell receptor beta chains below come from one sample, sequenced in a study of blood T cell repertoires in COVID-19. The data were produced by immunoSEQ multiplex PCR, yet TCRdb's version contains in-frame clones alone and is incomplete. Of around 68,000 clones listed, around 91% are singletons. Sequencing was done on a sample of peripheral blood. All receptors derive from a middle-aged man with acute or convalescent COVID-19.

The chain links TRBV7-9 to TRBJ1-5, with D possibly being TRBD1 (6 bases). V lost 5 bases and J lost 0, with 11 bases in between. Germline V lookup: CDR1 SEHNR, CDR2 FQNEAQ (reference sequence). The CDR3 sequence is 15 residues long. The CDR3 sequence: CASSPGTTSNQPQHF. The CDR3 bases are TGTGCCAGCAGCCCGGGGACAACTAGCAATCAGCCCCAGCATTTT.

The chain joins TRBV29-1 to TRBJ2-5, with 10 bases matching TRBD1. The ends lost 4 bases at V and 5 bases at J; junction bases unmatched: 10. The CDR3 runs to 15 residues. The germline gives CDR1 SQVTM, CDR2 ANQGSEA. The CDR3 DNA reads TGCAGCGTTGCTCCCGGGACAGGGGTAGGGGAGACCCAGTACTTC. Its protein is CSVAPGTGVGETQYF.

The chain carries TRBV4-1 and TRBJ2-1, with TRBD1 identical over 9 bases. Germline values: CDR1 MGHRA, CDR2 YSYEKL. The CDR3 covers 15 residues. J was trimmed by 6 bases and V by 3 bases; bases with no gene match: 6. The CDR3: CASSQTGTGINEQFF. CDR3 nucleotides: TGCGCCAGCAGCCAGACCGGGACAGGGATCAATGAGCAGTTCTTC.

V and J are TRBV18 and TRBJ2-1, with 7 bases fitting TRBD2. From germline, CDR1 is KGHSH and CDR2 LQKENI. V gave up 4 bases and J gave up 0 bases; unmatched junction bases: 6. This CDR3 comprises 16 residues. CDR3 sequence: CASSLVAGVSYNEQFF. The CDR3 DNA reads TGTGCCAGCTCACTCGTCGCGGGAGTCTCCTACAATGAGCAGTTCTTC.

The V gene is TRBV29-1, the J gene TRBJ1-1; 8 nucleotides align to TRBD1. Germline V gene sequence: CDR1 SQVTM, CDR2 ANQGSEA. Unmatched junction bases numbered 8, after V lost 3 bases and J lost 2 bases. The length of the CDR3 is 15 residues. CDR3 sequence reads: CSVDPGTGENTEAFF. The DNA for the CDR3 is TGCAGCGTTGATCCCGGGACAGGAGAAAACACTGAAGCTTTCTTT.

This chain connects TRBV12-2 to TRBJ2-3; the table's D call, TRBD2, was not checked against the DNA. TRBV12-2 constitutes a pseudogene. This CDR3 is built from 19 residues. In DNA, the CDR3 is TGTGCAAGTCGCTTAGGGGATCGGGAGCGGGAGGGCGGCACAGATACGCAGTATTTT. It is translated as CASRLGDREREGGTDTQYF.

This rearrangement joins TRBV28 to TRBJ2-5, with D perhaps matching TRBD1 (6 bases). The CDR3 contains 14 residues. V lost 6 bases and J 2 bases, leaving 13 bases between the germline ends. From germline, CDR1 is MDHEN and CDR2 SYDVKM. This chain's CDR3 is CASRGWDKQETQYF. DNA of the CDR3: TGTGCCAGCAGGGGCTGGGACAAACAAGAGACCCAGTACTTC. Looking up the rest from reference TRBV28 and TRBJ2-5 gives the full variable domain: DVKVTQSSRYLVKRTGEKVFLECVQDMDHENMFWYRQDPGLGLRLIYFSYDVKMKEKGDIPEGYSVSREKKERFSLILESASTNQTSMYLCASRGWDKQETQYFGPGTRLLVL.

V gene TRBV2 combines with J gene TRBJ2-2; TRBD2 is a possible D gene (6 bases). Trimming shortened V by 1 base and J by 0 bases, and 6 bases separated the two germline ends. This CDR3 spans 15 amino acids. Germline-derived CDR1 and CDR2 are SNHLY and FYNNEI. DNA for the CDR3: TGTGCCAGCAGTGAAGGGACTACGAACACCGGGGAGCTGTTTTTT. This gives the protein CASSEGTTNTGELFF.

CDR3 sequence: CASRPGRRGDNGYTF. Here the CDR3 DNA reads TGTGCCAGCAGACCGGGCCGAAGGGGTGATAATGGCTACACCTTC. This chain joins TRBV6-5 and TRBJ1-2; tentatively, D is TRBD1 (5 bases). V was pared by 6 bases and J by 6 bases, with 20 bases between. Germline V gene sequence: CDR1 MNHEY, CDR2 SVGAGI. This CDR3 comprises 15 residues.

This chain joins TRBV4-1 and TRBJ1-2; 10 bases map to TRBD1. J was trimmed by 8 bases and V by 0 bases; bases with no gene match: 12. Per the germline V gene, CDR1 is MGHRA and CDR2 is YSYEKL. This CDR3 has 17 amino acids. CDR3 region: CASSQDLGTGVFSGYTF. The DNA for the CDR3 is TGCGCCAGCAGCCAAGACCTCGGGACAGGGGTTTTTTCCGGCTACACCTTC.

V and J are TRBV28 and TRBJ2-7; 7 positions match TRBD2. The length of the CDR3 is 14 residues. V gave up 7 bases and J gave up 7 bases; unmatched junction bases: 13. Looked up from germline, CDR1 is MDHEN and CDR2 is SYDVKM. CDR3 DNA sequence: TGTGCCAGCACGGGCGGGAGAAGTCCGTTTGAGCAGTACTTC. Translated, it gives CASTGGRSPFEQYF.

V is TRBV9 and J is TRBJ2-5, with 15 bases aligning to TRBD2. V dropped 3 bases and J dropped 2; count of bases not matched to a gene: 8. CDR1 and CDR2 (germline): SGDLS, YYNGEE. The CDR3 has 18 amino acids. The DNA for the CDR3 is TGTGCCAGCAGCGAATCGGGACTAGCGGGAGGCAATCAAGAGACCCAGTACTTC. Its translation is CASSESGLAGGNQETQYF. Full variable domain (outside the CDR3, taken from reference TRBV9 and TRBJ2-5): DSGVTQTPKHLITATGQRVTLRCSPRSGDLSVYWYQQSLDQGLQFLIQYYNGEERAKGNILERFSAQQFPDLHSELNLSSLELGDSALYFCASSESGLAGGNQETQYFGPGTRLLVL.

This rearrangement joins TRBV27 to TRBJ1-2; unclear D gene. This CDR3 has 16 amino acids. Trimming cost V 2 bases and J 5 bases, with 18 bases left between them. Germline V CDR1 and CDR2: MNHEY, SMNVEV (reference sequence). In nucleotides, the CDR3 is TGTGCCAGCAGTTTAAAACCAACCGGGGATGAATATGGCTACACCTTC. This codes for CASSLKPTGDEYGYTF.

To note about this clone: Because it lacks the conserved phenylalanine or tryptophan at the end, this CDR3 is likely a read error. Because the CDR3's place on the DNA is in doubt, the DNA is left out and the CDR3 is given as listed by TCRdb. The V gene is TRBV24-1, the J gene TRBJ1-6; the table gives TRBD1 as D, unverified against the DNA. The CDR3 extends over 11 residues, inclusive of both ends. Germline V gene sequence: CDR1 KGHDR, CDR2 SFDVKD. The CDR3 sequence: CATSDQGRVGV.

This clone was seen a single time. The chain joins TRBV5-4 to TRBJ1-5; possibly TRBD1 for D (5 bases). This CDR3 has 13 residues. V was shortened by 2 bases and J by 10 bases, with 13 bases between the two germline ends. Germline V gene sequence: CDR1 SGHNT, CDR2 YYREEE (reference sequence). The CDR3 DNA is TGTGCCAGCAGCTTCGGGGGGGACTTACCCCAGCATTTT. Its protein is CASSFGGDLPQHF.

This chain uses TRBV6-2 or TRBV6-3 with TRBJ1-5; 10 bases align to TRBD1. From germline, CDR1 is MNHEY and CDR2 SVGEGT. Trimming cost V 6 bases and J 2 bases; bases outside gene matches: 7. The CDR3 consists of 16 residues. For the CDR3, the DNA is TGTGCCAGCAGCAAGACAGGGGGCCTGGGCAATCAGCCCCAGCATTTT. Translated, it gives CASSKTGGLGNQPQHF.

The chain recombines TRBV19 with TRBJ2-5, with 9 bases matching TRBD2. Germline V gene data show CDR1 as LNHDA and CDR2 as SQIVND (reference sequence). The CDR3 runs 13 residues. Losses at the gene ends were 4 bases for V and 5 bases for J; bases not matched to a gene: 2. The CDR3 sequence: CASSSSGSETQYF. The CDR3 DNA reads as TGTGCCAGTAGTAGTAGCGGGAGCGAGACCCAGTACTTC.

This clone was seen only a few times. This sequence joins TRBV29-1 and TRBJ2-1; TRBD2 aligns across 13 bases. V shed 4 bases, J shed 7 bases, and the junction held 10 bases outside the gene matches. In germline, CDR1 is SQVTM, CDR2 ANQGSEA. The CDR3 runs 16 residues. CDR3 bases: TGCAGCGTTGCCGGGACTAGCGGGGTAGGGGGGAATGAGCAGTTCTTC. As protein: CSVAGTSGVGGNEQFF.

This clone was detected a few times. V is TRBV24-1 and J is TRBJ2-3; possibly TRBD2 for D (5 bases). This CDR3 comprises 14 residues. Germline CDR1 reads KGHDR; CDR2 reads SFDVKD. V was shortened by 8 bases and J by 3 bases, with 14 bases between the two germline ends. CDR3 sequence (DNA): TGTGCCACCATGGCAGCGGACTCGACAGATACGCAGTATTTT. It is translated as CATMAADSTDTQYF.

The rearrangement joins TRBV18 to TRBJ1-3; possibly TRBD1 for D (5 bases). V was trimmed by 6 bases and J by 0 bases, leaving 15 bases between them. The length of the CDR3 is 16 residues. The V gene's germline CDR1 is KGHSH and CDR2 LQKENI. The CDR3 reads CASSPGAINSGNTIYF. The CDR3 DNA sequence: TGTGCCAGCTCCCCTGGGGCCATAAACTCTGGAAACACCATATATTTT.

A single count supports this clone. The chain combines TRBV10-3 with TRBJ1-1, with D unresolved. Trimming shortened V by 3 bases and J by 1 base, and 9 bases separated the two germline ends. CDR3 size: 14 residues. CDR1 and CDR2 (germline): ENHRY, SYGVKD. CDR3 nucleotide sequence: TGTGCCATCAGTGACGCGACAAGGAACACTGAAGCTTTCTTT. It translates to CAISDATRNTEAFF.

This chain uses TRBV7-2 with TRBJ2-2; TRBD2 aligns across 10 bases. CDR3 length equals 17 residues. Germline CDR1 and CDR2: SGHTA and FQGNSA. Trimming cost V 2 bases and J 4 bases; bases outside gene matches: 7. CDR3 bases: TGTGCCAGCAGCTTACAAGCGGGAGGGGGGAGCACCGGGGAGCTGTTTTTT. Protein sequence: CASSLQAGGGSTGELFF.

This sequence joins TRBV29-1 and TRBJ2-4; TRBD1 is a possible D gene (7 bases). Trimming took off 6 bases at V and 7 bases at J, with 16 bases between the two ends. The CDR3 is 13 residues long. The germline CDR1 and CDR2 sequences are SQVTM and ANQGSEA. CDR3: CSVAGGDSNIQYF. The CDR3 bases are TGCAGCGTGGCCGGAGGGGACAGTAACATTCAGTACTTC.